A single sample gave rise to the 17 T cell receptor beta chains below, sequenced in a study of cytomegalovirus exposure and HLA in healthy donors. PCR used 60 Vbeta primers and 13 Jbeta primers. Sequencing was performed with immunoSEQ multiplex PCR; in TCRdb, only in-frame clones are kept and a portion is missing. Among 100,000 to 150,000 clones listed, 80% were seen once. Material: PBMCs. All receptors come from a man between 25 and 39 years old in good health and CMV-seronegative.

This clone has just one count. CDR3 DNA sequence: TGTGCCAGCAGCTACTCCTACGAGCAGTACTTC. This translates into CASSYSYEQYF. This chain links TRBV5-6 with TRBJ2-5; D not resolved. The DNA matches TRBJ2-7 better at its end, which makes the J call doubtful. The V gene's germline CDR1 is SGHDT and CDR2 YYEEEE. The CDR3 is made up of 11 amino acids.

This clone came up once. This chain joins TRBV9 and TRBJ2-7, with 9 bases that match TRBD1. The junction had 13 bases not matched to a gene; V was cut back by 4 bases and J by 5 bases. The CDR3 runs to 16 residues. Germline V CDR1 and CDR2: SGDLS, YYNGEE. This chain's CDR3 is CASSPRGQGVRNEQYF. In nucleotides, the CDR3 is TGTGCCAGCAGCCCCCGGGGACAGGGAGTCCGGAACGAGCAGTACTTC.

The chain couples TRBV19 to TRBJ2-7, with 8 bases aligning to TRBD1. The CDR3 is made up of 13 amino acids. With 5 bases clipped from V and 3 bases from J, the junction kept 3 bases outside the gene matches. Germline CDR1 and CDR2: LNHDA and SQIVND (reference sequence). CDR3 residues: CASSAGQGYEQYF. CDR3 DNA sequence: TGTGCCAGTAGTGCCGGACAGGGCTACGAGCAGTACTTC. Full variable domain (remainder filled in from reference TRBV19 and TRBJ2-7): DGGITQSPKYLFRKEGQNVTLSCEQNLNHDAMYWYRQDPGQGLRLIYYSQIVNDFQKGDIAEGYSVSREKKESFPLTVTSAQKNPTAFYLCASSAGQGYEQYFGPGTRLTVT.

This chain connects TRBV25-1 to TRBJ1-4, with a weak D call TRBD1 (5 bases). Germline CDR1 MGHDK, CDR2 SYGVNS. The length of the CDR3 is 15 residues. Trimming took 7 bases from V and 6 from J, leaving 18 bases between them. The chain's CDR3 is CASTYLGTGDEKLFF. DNA of the CDR3: TGTGCCAGCACCTACCTCGGCACAGGTGATGAAAAACTGTTTTTT.

As to this clone: The junction differs from germline at one of its ends, possibly a read error. The gene calls are TRBV7-7 and TRBJ2-2; D call uncertain. The CDR3 runs 13 residues. The germline CDR1 and CDR2 sequences are SSHAT and FNYEAQ (reference sequence). Here the CDR3 reads CASSLELTGELFF. In DNA, the CDR3 is TGTGCTAGCAGCTTAGAACTAACCGGGGAGCTGTTTTTT.

The V and J genes are TRBV7-9 and TRBJ2-2, with D unresolved. V lost 1 base to trimming and J lost 7 bases, with 7 bases between them. Germline CDR1 reads SEHNR; CDR2 reads FQNEAQ (reference sequence). CDR3 length: 13 residues. The CDR3 coding sequence is TGTGCCAGCAGCTTAGATGAGCACGGGGAGCTGTTTTTT. It yields the protein CASSLDEHGELFF.

The J gene is TRBJ2-3, the V gene TRBV10-1; possible D gene TRBD2, 5 bases. Germline V lookup: CDR1 WNHNN, CDR2 SYGVQD (reference sequence). This CDR3 is 16 amino acids long. The V gene lost 7 bases and the J gene lost 6 bases, with 23 bases spanning the gap. Here the CDR3 reads CASKRGLASGLDTQYF. The CDR3 DNA is TGCGCCAGCAAAAGAGGACTTGCTAGTGGTCTGGATACGCAGTATTTT.

V is TRBV6-5 and J is TRBJ1-4; the D is unclear. V dropped 1 base and J dropped 4 bases, with 10 bases sitting between them. The germline V gene encodes CDR1 MNHEY and CDR2 SVGAGI. The CDR3 consists of 15 residues. The CDR3 DNA is TGTGCCAGCAGTTACTTAGCACTCCGTAATGAAAAACTGTTTTTT. Protein sequence: CASSYLALRNEKLFF.

The chain links TRBV7-2 to TRBJ2-2; 12 bases are a match to TRBD2. Germline V gives CDR1 SGHTA, CDR2 FQGNSA. The CDR3 has 17 amino acids. Trimming took 5 bases from V and 4 from J; bases not matched to a gene: 8. The CDR3 nucleotides are TGTGCCAGCAGCCCCGGAGGACTAGCGGGACTCACCGGGGAGCTGTTTTTT. It translates to CASSPGGLAGLTGELFF.

The chain uses TRBV28 and TRBJ1-1; D remains ambiguous. V was trimmed by 5 bases and J by 0 bases, leaving 28 bases between them. This CDR3 is built from 20 residues. Germline CDR1 reads MDHEN; CDR2 reads SYDVKM. In DNA form, the CDR3 reads TGTGCCAGCAGTCTAGAGACTCAGCCCCTTTGGATGGCTCTGAACACTGAAGCTTTCTTT. This encodes CASSLETQPLWMALNTEAFF.

The J gene is TRBJ2-7, the V gene TRBV5-8; perhaps TRBD2 as D (7 bases). V lost 0 bases and J lost 1, with 11 bases in between. The CDR3 covers 15 residues. Germline V gives CDR1 SGHTS, CDR2 YDEGEE. CDR3 coding DNA: TGTGCCAGCAGCTTGGTGGGAGGGGGATCCTACGAGCAGTACTTC. Translating gives CASSLVGGGSYEQYF.

The genes are TRBV6-5 and TRBJ2-7; 9 bases match TRBD2. This CDR3 comprises 12 residues. In germline, CDR1 is MNHEY, CDR2 SVGAGI. V shed 6 bases, J shed 7 bases, and the junction held 4 bases outside the gene matches. The chain's CDR3 is CASSNSGREQYF. CDR3 sequence (DNA): TGTGCCAGCAGCAATAGCGGGAGAGAGCAGTACTTC.

The V call is TRBV5-4, the J call TRBJ2-5, with TRBD2 identical over 11 bases. The germline CDR1 and CDR2 sequences are SGHNT and YYREEE (reference sequence). This CDR3 is built from 15 residues. The trim removed 2 bases at V and 5 bases at J, leaving 5 bases unmatched. The CDR3 reads CASSFSGGAFETQYF. The CDR3 nucleotides are TGTGCCAGCAGCTTTAGCGGGGGGGCGTTTGAGACCCAGTACTTC.

The chain couples TRBV5-1 to TRBJ2-3; no definite D call. Germline V lookup: CDR1 SGHRS, CDR2 YFSETQ. This CDR3 contains 13 residues. The V and J ends lost 3 bases and 1 base respectively, with 6 bases between them. DNA of the CDR3: TGCGCCAGCAGCTCTTCCGGCACAGATACGCAGTATTTT. Amino acid sequence: CASSSSGTDTQYF.

This clone was counted a few times. The chain employs TRBV29-1 and TRBJ2-3; 11 nucleotides match TRBD2. J was trimmed by 6 bases and V by 4 bases; bases with no gene match: 6. The germline CDR1 and CDR2 sequences are SQVTM and ANQGSEA. This CDR3 has 14 residues. CDR3 amino acids: CSVVGLAGGDTQYF. Written as DNA, the CDR3 is TGCAGCGTTGTAGGGCTAGCGGGAGGCGATACGCAGTATTTT.

J is TRBJ1-6 and V is TRBV5-4; the D is unclear. V was trimmed by 2 bases and J by 7 bases, leaving 13 bases between them. The CDR3 has 15 amino acids. Germline assignment: CDR1 SGHNT and CDR2 YYREEE (reference sequence). The chain's CDR3 is CASSFGAERNSPLHF. The CDR3 nucleotides read TGTGCCAGCAGCTTTGGAGCAGAGAGAAATTCACCCCTCCACTTT.

The chain uses TRBV4-3 and TRBJ1-5; tentative D call: TRBD1 (6 bases). The CDR3 has 13 residues. V gave up 0 bases and J gave up 6 bases, with 6 bases separating them. In germline, CDR1 is LGHNA, CDR2 YSLEER. The CDR3 loop reads CASSQDRGQPQHF. The CDR3 nucleotides are TGCGCCAGCAGCCAAGACAGGGGTCAGCCCCAGCATTTT.